The rows below give T cell receptor beta chains drawn from one sample of a study of blood T cell repertoires in COVID-19. TCRdb's copy holds only in-frame clones and misses some; the assay was immunoSEQ multiplex PCR. The sample comprises tens of thousands of clones, roughly 80% of which are singletons, and 1.5% to 2% rests with the top ten. The specimen sequenced was peripheral blood. Source of these receptors: a man aged 55-75 years with active COVID-19. CDR3s include the opening cysteine and the closing phenylalanine or tryptophan.

v_call | cdr3_aa
TRBV18 | CASSPEYGGPPGYTF
TRBV27 | CASRRPGHGQIGGYTF
TRBV24-1 | CATSAWGGTDTQYF
TRBV6-5 | CASSLDIYEQYF
TRBV6-5 | CASVQETQYF
TRBV6-5 | CASSLQGGGNTIYF
TRBV28 | CASSPWTGPDAYEQYF
TRBV4-3 | CASSRDRNLNEKLFF
TRBV7-9 | CASSSSDRAATEAFF
TRBV3-1/TRBV3-2 | CASSRTGGTDTQYF
TRBV6-7 | CASSYSGQADTEAFF
TRBV5-1 | CASSLTVETGELFF
TRBV7-2 | CASSILSTGFNYGYTF
TRBV10-1 | CASSESRSGGASNTQYF
TRBV5-8 | CASSLGQGLYEQYF
TRBV23-1 | CASSQFERATYEQYF
TRBV5-1 | CASSLYGPGSAKNIQYF
TRBV18 | CASSPFSAGGEQYF
TRBV11-2 | CASSTYRGRAKNIQYF
TRBV9 | CASSVGGTSILGEQFF
TRBV2 | CASSESGQGEAFF
TRBV5-1 | CASSLSSGGIIGTGELFF
TRBV5-6 | CASSPSGGLGTEAFF
TRBV4-3 | CASSQVGQGSYEQYF
TRBV19 | CASSIGGSYEQYF
TRBV28 | CASSFPATGGGQPQHF
TRBV10-1 | CASSEGLGGDTQYF
TRBV6-1 | CASSEARGREQFF
TRBV15 | CATSRDSGVSGELFF